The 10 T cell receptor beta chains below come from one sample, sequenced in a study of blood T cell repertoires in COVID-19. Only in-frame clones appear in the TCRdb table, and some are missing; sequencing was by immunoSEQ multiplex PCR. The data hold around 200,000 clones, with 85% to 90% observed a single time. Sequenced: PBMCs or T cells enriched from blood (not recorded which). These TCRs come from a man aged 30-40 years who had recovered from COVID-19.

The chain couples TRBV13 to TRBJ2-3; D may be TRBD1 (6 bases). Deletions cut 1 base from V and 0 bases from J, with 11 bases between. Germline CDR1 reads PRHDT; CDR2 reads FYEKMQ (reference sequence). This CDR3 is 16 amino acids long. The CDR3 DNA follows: TGTGCCAGCAGCTTAGTGGGGACACTTAGCACAGATACGCAGTATTTT. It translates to CASSLVGTLSTDTQYF.

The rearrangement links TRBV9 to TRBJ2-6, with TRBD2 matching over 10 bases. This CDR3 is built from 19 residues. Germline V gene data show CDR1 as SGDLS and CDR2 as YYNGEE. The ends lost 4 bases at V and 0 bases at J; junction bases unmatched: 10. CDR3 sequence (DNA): TGTGCCAGCAGCTTCCATAGCGGGAGGAAGATCTCTGGGGCCAACGTCCTGACTTTC. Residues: CASSFHSGRKISGANVLTF.

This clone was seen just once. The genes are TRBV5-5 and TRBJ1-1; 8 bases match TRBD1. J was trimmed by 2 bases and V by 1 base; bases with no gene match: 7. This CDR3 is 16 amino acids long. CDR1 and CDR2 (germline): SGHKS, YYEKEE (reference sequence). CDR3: CASSLLLGQVNTEAFF. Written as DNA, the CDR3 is TGTGCCAGCAGCTTGTTATTGGGACAGGTTAACACTGAAGCTTTCTTT.

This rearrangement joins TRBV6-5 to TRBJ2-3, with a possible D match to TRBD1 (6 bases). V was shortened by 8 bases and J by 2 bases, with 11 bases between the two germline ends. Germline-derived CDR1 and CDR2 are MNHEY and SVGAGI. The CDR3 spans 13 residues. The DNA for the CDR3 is TGTGCCAGCGCAGGGGTCCCCACAGATACGCAGTATTTT. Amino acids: CASAGVPTDTQYF.

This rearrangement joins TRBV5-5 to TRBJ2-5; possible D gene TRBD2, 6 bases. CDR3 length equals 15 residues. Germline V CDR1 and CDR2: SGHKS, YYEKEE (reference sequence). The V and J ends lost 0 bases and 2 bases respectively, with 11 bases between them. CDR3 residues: CASSLAAGTQETQYF. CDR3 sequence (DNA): TGTGCCAGCAGCTTGGCGGCGGGGACTCAAGAGACCCAGTACTTC. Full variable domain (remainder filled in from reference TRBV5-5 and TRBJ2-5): DAGVTQSPTHLIKTRGQQVTLRCSPISGHKSVSWYQQVLGQGPQFIFQYYEKEERGRGNFPDRFSARQFPNYSSELNVNALLLGDSALYLCASSLAAGTQETQYFGPGTRLLVL.

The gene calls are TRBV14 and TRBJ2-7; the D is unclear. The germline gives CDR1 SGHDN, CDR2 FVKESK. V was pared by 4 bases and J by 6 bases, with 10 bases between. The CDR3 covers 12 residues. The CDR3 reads CASSRNIAEQYF. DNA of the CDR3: TGTGCCAGCAGCCGAAACATTGCCGAGCAGTACTTC.

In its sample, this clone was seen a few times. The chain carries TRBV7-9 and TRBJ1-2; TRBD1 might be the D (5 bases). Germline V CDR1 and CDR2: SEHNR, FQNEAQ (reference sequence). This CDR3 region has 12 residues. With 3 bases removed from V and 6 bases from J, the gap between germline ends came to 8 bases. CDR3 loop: CASSFQGDGYTF. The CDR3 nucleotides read TGTGCCAGCAGCTTTCAAGGGGATGGCTACACCTTC.

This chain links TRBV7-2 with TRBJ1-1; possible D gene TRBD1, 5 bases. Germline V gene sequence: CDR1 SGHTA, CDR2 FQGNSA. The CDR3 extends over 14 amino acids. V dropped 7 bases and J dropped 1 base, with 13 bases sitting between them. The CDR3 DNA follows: TGTGCCAGCATATGGGGGGTGGGGAACACTGAAGCTTTCTTT. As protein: CASIWGVGNTEAFF.

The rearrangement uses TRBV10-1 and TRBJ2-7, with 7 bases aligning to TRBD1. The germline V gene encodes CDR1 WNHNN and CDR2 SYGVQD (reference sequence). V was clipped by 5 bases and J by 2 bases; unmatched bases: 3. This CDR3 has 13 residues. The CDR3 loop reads CASSSGTAYEQYF. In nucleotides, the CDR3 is TGCGCCAGCAGTAGTGGGACAGCCTACGAGCAGTACTTC.

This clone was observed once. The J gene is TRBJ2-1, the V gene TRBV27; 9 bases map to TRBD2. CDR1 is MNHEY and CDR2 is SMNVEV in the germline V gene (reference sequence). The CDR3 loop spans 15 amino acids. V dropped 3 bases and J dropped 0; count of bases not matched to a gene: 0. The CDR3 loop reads CASSFSGSSYNEQFF. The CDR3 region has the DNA TGTGCCAGCAGTTTTAGCGGGAGCTCCTACAATGAGCAGTTCTTC.